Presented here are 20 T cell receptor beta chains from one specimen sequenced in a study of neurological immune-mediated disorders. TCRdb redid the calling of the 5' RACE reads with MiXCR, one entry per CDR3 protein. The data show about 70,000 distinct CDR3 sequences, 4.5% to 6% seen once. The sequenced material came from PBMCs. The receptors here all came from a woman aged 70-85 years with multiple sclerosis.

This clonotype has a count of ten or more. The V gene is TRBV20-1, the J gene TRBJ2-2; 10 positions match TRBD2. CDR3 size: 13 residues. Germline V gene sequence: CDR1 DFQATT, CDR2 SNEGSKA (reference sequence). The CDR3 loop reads CWRLAGNTGELFF. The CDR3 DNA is TGCTGGCGACTAGCGGGTAACACCGGGGAGCTGTTTTTT.

CDR3 sequence (DNA): TGTGCCAGCAGCTTATCAGCGTTCGAGCAGTACTTC. Protein product: CASSLSAFEQYF. The genes are TRBV11-2 and TRBJ2-7; no definite D call. This CDR3 is built from 12 residues. V gave up 2 bases and J gave up 6 bases, with 8 bases separating them. Germline V gives CDR1 SGHAT, CDR2 FQNNGV. Combining the CDR3 with reference TRBV11-2 and TRBJ2-7 gives the whole variable domain EAGVAQSPRYKIIEKRQSVAFWCNPISGHATLYWYQQILGQGPKLLIQFQNNGVVDDSQLPKDRFSAERLKGVDSTLKIQPAKLEDSAVYLCASSLSAFEQYFGPGTRLTVT.

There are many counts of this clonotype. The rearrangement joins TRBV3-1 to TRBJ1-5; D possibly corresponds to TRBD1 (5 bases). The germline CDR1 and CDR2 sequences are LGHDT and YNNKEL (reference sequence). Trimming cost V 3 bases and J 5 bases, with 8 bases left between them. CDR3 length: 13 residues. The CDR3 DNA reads TGTGCCAGCAGCCACCAGGGATATCAGCCCCAGCATTTT. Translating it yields CASSHQGYQPQHF.

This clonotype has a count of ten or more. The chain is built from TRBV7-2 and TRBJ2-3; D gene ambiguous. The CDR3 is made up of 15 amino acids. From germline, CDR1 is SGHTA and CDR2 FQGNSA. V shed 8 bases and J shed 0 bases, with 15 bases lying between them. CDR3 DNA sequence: TGTGCCAGCTCCCCTCGCGGTGCTAGCACAGATACGCAGTATTTT. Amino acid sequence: CASSPRGASTDTQYF.

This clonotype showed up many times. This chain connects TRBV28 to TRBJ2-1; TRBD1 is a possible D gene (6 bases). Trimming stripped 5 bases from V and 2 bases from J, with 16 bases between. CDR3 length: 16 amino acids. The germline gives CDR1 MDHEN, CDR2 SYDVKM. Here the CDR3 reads CASSQPRTEAYNEQFF. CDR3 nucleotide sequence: TGTGCCAGCAGTCAACCACGGACAGAAGCCTACAATGAGCAGTTCTTC.

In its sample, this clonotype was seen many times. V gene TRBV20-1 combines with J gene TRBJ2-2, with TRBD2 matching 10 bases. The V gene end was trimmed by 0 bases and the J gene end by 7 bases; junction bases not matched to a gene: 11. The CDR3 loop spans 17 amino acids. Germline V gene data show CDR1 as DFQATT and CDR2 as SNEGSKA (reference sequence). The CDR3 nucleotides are TGCAGTGCTAGAGATCTTGGAAGCGGGAGGGATGGCGGGGAGCTGTTTTTT. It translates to CSARDLGSGRDGGELFF.

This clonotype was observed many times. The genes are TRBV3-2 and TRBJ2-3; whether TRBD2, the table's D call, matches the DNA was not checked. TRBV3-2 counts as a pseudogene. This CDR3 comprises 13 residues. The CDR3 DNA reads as TGTGCCAGCAATAGCGGGAGCACAGATACGCAGTATTTT. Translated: CASNSGSTDTQYF.

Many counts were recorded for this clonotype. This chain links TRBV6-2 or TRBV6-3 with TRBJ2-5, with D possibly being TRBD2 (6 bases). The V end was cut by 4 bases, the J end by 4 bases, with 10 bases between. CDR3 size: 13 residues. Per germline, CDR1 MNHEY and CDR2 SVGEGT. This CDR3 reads CASSLVGGETQYF. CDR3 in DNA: TGTGCCAGCAGTTTGGTGGGAGGAGAGACCCAGTACTTC.

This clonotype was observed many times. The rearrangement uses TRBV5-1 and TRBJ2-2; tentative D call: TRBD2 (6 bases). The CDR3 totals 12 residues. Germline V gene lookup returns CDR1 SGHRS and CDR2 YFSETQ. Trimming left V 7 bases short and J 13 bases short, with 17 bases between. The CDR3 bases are TGCGCCAGCTTCCTCCGGGACTCCCGGCTGTTTTTT. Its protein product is CASFLRDSRLFF.

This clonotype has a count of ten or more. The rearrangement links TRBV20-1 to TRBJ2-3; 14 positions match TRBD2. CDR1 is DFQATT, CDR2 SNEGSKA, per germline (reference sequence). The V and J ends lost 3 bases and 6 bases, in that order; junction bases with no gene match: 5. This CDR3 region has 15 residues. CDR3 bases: TGCAGTGCTAGTGGGACTAGCGGGAGATGGGATACGCAGTATTTT. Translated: CSASGTSGRWDTQYF.

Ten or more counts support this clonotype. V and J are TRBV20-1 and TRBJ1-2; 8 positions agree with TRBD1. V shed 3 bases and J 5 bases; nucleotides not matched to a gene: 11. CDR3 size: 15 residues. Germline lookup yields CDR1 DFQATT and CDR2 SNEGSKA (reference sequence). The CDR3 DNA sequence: TGCAGTGCTAGGGAATACGGACAGGGAGGATATGGCTACACCTTC. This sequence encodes CSAREYGQGGYGYTF.

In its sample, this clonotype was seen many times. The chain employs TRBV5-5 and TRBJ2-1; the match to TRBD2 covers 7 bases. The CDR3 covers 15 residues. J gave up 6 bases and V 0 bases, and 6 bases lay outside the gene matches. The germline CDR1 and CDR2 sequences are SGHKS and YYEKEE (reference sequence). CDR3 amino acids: CASSLDPGGVNEQFF. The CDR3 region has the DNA TGTGCCAGCAGCTTGGATCCGGGAGGTGTCAATGAGCAGTTCTTC.

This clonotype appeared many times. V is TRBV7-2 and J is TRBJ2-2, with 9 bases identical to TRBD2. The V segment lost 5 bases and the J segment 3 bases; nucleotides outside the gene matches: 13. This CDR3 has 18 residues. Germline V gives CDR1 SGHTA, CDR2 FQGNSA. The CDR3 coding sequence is TGTGCCAGCAGCCTGCGCGCCCTGACTAGCGGATACACCGGGGAGCTGTTTTTT. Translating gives CASSLRALTSGYTGELFF.

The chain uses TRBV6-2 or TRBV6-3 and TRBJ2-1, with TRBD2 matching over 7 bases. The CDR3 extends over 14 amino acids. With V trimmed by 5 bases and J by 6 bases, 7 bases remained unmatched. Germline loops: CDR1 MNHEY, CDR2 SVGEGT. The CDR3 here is CASSDAPGGNEQFF. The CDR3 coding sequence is TGTGCCAGCAGTGACGCGCCGGGGGGCAATGAGCAGTTCTTC.

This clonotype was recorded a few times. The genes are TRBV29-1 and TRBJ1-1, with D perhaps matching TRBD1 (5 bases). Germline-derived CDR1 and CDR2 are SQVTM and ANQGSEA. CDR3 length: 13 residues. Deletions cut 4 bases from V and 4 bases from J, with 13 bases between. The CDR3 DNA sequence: TGCAGCGTTGGGGGCAGGGCGACCACTGAAGCTTTCTTT. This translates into CSVGGRATTEAFF.

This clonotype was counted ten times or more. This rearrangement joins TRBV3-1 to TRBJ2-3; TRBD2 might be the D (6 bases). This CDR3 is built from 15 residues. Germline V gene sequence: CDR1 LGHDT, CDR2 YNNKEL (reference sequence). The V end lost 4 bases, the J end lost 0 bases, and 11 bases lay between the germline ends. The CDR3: CASSPRDWSTDTQYF. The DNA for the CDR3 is TGTGCCAGCAGCCCGCGGGACTGGAGCACAGATACGCAGTATTTT.

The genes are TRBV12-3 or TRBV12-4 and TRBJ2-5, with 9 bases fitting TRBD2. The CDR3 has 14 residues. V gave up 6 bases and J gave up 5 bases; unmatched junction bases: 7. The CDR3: CASRGTSMGETQYF. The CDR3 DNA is TGTGCCAGCAGGGGGACTAGCATGGGGGAGACCCAGTACTTC.

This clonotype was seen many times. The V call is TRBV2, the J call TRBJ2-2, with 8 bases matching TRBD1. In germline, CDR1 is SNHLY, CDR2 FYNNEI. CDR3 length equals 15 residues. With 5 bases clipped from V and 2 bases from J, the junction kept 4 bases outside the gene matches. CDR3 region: CASSPQGANTGELFF. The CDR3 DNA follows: TGTGCCAGCAGTCCTCAGGGGGCAAACACCGGGGAGCTGTTTTTT.

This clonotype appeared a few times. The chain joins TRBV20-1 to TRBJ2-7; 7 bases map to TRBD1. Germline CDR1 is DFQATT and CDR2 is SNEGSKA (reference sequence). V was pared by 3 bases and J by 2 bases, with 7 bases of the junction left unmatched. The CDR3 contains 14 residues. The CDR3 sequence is CSARAQGITYEQYF. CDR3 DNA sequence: TGCAGTGCTAGGGCACAGGGGATCACCTACGAGCAGTACTTC.

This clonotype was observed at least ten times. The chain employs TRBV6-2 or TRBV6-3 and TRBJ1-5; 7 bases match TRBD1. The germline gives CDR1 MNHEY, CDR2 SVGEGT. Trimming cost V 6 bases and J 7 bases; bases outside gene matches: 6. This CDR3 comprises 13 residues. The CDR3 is CASRDDRVQPQHF. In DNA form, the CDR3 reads TGTGCCAGCAGAGACGACAGGGTCCAGCCCCAGCATTTT.